These 16 T cell receptor beta chains came from one sample sequenced in a study of immune heterogeneity within non-small cell lung tumors. In a multiplex PCR, 32 V and 13 J primers amplified TCR beta CDR3. Each CDR3 protein gets one entry after TCRdb re-called the multiplex PCR reads with MiXCR. The data hold around 9,200 distinct CDR3 sequences, with 31% observed a single time. As template, the study used bulk tumor genomic DNA at 550 to 700 ng per sample. While surgery was under way, several biopsies spaced far apart were taken per primary tumor. Patients underwent curative surgery for non-small cell lung cancer (untreated and newly diagnosed). The sample taken for sequencing was lung tumor tissue. The receptors come from a man aged 55-75 years with non-small cell lung cancer.

This clonotype was seen repeatedly, ten times or more. This rearrangement joins TRBV13 to TRBJ2-1, with D possibly TRBD2 on 6 matching bases. Looked up from germline, CDR1 is PRHDT and CDR2 is FYEKMQ (reference sequence). Trimming removed 5 bases from V and 9 bases from J, with 14 bases in between. The CDR3 has 13 amino acids. The CDR3 coding sequence is TGTGCCAGCAGCACCCGGAGGGCCGGTGAGCAGTTCTTC. It is translated as CASSTRRAGEQFF. The full variable domain, its missing parts supplied by reference TRBV13 and TRBJ2-1, is AAGVIQSPRHLIKEKRETATLKCYPIPRHDTVYWYQQGPGQDPQFLISFYEKMQSDKGSIPDRFSAQQFSDYHSELNMSSLELGDSALYFCASSTRRAGEQFFGPGTRLTVL.

In its sample, this clonotype ranks as medium-sized. The V call is TRBV20-1, the J call TRBJ2-7, with D tentatively TRBD2 (6 bases). Germline CDR1 is DFQATT and CDR2 is SNEGSKA (reference sequence). The length of the CDR3 is 15 residues. V was cut by 6 bases and J by 5 bases, with 23 bases left in between. The DNA of the CDR3 is TGCAGTGCCCTAGTCCCGGGGGATGCGATTCACGAGCAGTACTTC. Protein sequence: CSALVPGDAIHEQYF.

This chain connects TRBV6-1 to TRBJ1-1; no reliable D call. With 5 bases removed from V and 1 base from J, the gap between germline ends came to 8 bases. The length of the CDR3 is 13 residues. Germline-derived CDR1 and CDR2 are MNHNS and SASEGT. The CDR3 region has the DNA TGTGCCAGCAGTCGAGGGCAGAACACTGAAGCTTTCTTT. It is translated as CASSRGQNTEAFF.

The rearrangement uses TRBV7-9 and TRBJ1-6; a weak D match, TRBD1 (6 bases). The CDR3 is 13 amino acids. Looked up from germline, CDR1 is SEHNR and CDR2 is FQNEAQ (reference sequence). Trimming pared 3 bases from V and 10 bases from J, leaving 10 bases between. This CDR3 is CASSFSGESPLHF. CDR3 nucleotide sequence: TGTGCCAGCAGCTTTTCAGGGGAATCACCCCTCCACTTT.

This clonotype has at least ten counts. The V and J genes are TRBV29-1 and TRBJ1-2; the D is unclear. Trimming cost V 7 bases and J 4 bases, with 13 bases left between them. Germline V lookup: CDR1 SQVTM, CDR2 ANQGSEA. There are 12 residues in the CDR3. The CDR3 DNA is TGCAGCGGGAAGATCGGCGGCTATGGCTACACCTTC. Protein sequence: CSGKIGGYGYTF. Based on the CDR3 plus reference TRBV29-1 and TRBJ1-2, the full variable domain is SAVISQKPSRDICQRGTSLTIQCQVDSQVTMMFWYRQQPGQSLTLIATANQGSEATYESGFVIDKFPISRPNLTFSTLTVSNMSPEDSSIYLCSGKIGGYGYTFGSGTRLTVV.

By share, this clonotype ranks as medium-sized (0.01 to 0.1%). This rearrangement joins TRBV30 to TRBJ1-4; possible D gene TRBD1, 6 bases. The CDR3 runs 13 residues. The germline V gene has CDR1 GTSNPN and CDR2 SVGIG (reference sequence). V was pared by 6 bases and J by 4 bases, with 12 bases between. The CDR3: CACMRGDNEKLFF. CDR3 DNA: TGTGCCTGTATGAGGGGGGATAATGAAAAACTGTTTTTT.

This clonotype was recorded a few times. This rearrangement joins TRBV20-1 to TRBJ2-3, with 10 bases matching TRBD2. J lost 5 bases, V lost 0 bases, and 8 bases had no gene match. This CDR3 is 16 amino acids long. CDR1 is DFQATT, CDR2 SNEGSKA, per germline (reference sequence). The CDR3 is CSARDLASGSQDTQYF. The CDR3, as DNA: TGCAGTGCTAGAGATCTCGCTAGCGGGAGTCAAGATACGCAGTATTTT.

This clonotype is medium-sized in the sample. V and J are TRBV6-1 and TRBJ2-7; D perhaps matches TRBD2 (8 bases). CDR3 size: 14 residues. Germline V gene lookup returns CDR1 MNHNS and CDR2 SASEGT. The V end was cut by 9 bases, the J end by 2 bases, with 17 bases between. For the CDR3, the DNA is TGTGCCAGTAAGGGGGCGGGAGGAACCTACGAGCAGTACTTC. As protein: CASKGAGGTYEQYF.

This clonotype counts as medium-sized. The chain uses TRBV6-2 or TRBV6-3 and TRBJ2-7; D gene ambiguous. The V end was cut by 2 bases, the J end by 4 bases, with 3 bases between. The CDR3 loop spans 11 amino acids. Per germline, CDR1 MNHEY and CDR2 SVGEGT. The CDR3 sequence: CASSYPYEQYF. The DNA of the CDR3 is TGTGCCAGCAGTTACCCTTACGAGCAGTACTTC.

The sample holds many counts of this clonotype. The gene calls are TRBV7-9 and TRBJ2-3; D possibly corresponds to TRBD1 (6 bases). V was pared by 2 bases and J by 2 bases, with 8 bases between. The CDR3 is 14 residues long. Per the germline V gene, CDR1 is SEHNR and CDR2 is FQNEAQ (reference sequence). The CDR3 loop reads CASSLRDTTDTQYF. The CDR3 DNA is TGTGCCAGCAGCTTAAGGGACACCACAGATACGCAGTATTTT. The whole variable domain, remainder taken from reference TRBV7-9 and TRBJ2-3, is DTGVSQNPRHKITKRGQNVTFRCDPISEHNRLYWYRQTLGQGPEFLTYFQNEAQLEKSRLLSDRFSAERPKGSFSTLEIQRTEQGDSAMYLCASSLRDTTDTQYFGPGTRLTVL.

This clonotype was counted only a few times. The V call is TRBV5-1, the J call TRBJ2-5; TRBD2 might be the D (6 bases). Trimming cost V 4 bases and J 0 bases, with 16 bases left between them. CDR3 size: 16 residues. Germline loops: CDR1 SGHRS, CDR2 YFSETQ. The CDR3 loop reads CASSPRLGPYQETQYF. CDR3 bases: TGCGCCAGCAGCCCCCGACTAGGACCGTACCAAGAGACCCAGTACTTC.

The V gene is TRBV24-1, the J gene TRBJ2-7; no reliable D call. CDR3 size: 13 residues. Germline values: CDR1 KGHDR, CDR2 SFDVKD. V was shortened by 4 bases and J by 5 bases, with 11 bases between the two germline ends. The CDR3 here is CATSEGGENEQYF. In nucleotides, the CDR3 is TGTGCCACCAGTGAAGGCGGAGAGAACGAGCAGTACTTC.

In nucleotides, the CDR3 is TGTGCCAGTCCCACTAGAATAAACACCTACGAGCAGTACTTC. Translating gives CASPTRINTYEQYF. The chain uses TRBV6-4 and TRBJ2-7; tentatively, D is TRBD2 (5 bases). V shed 9 bases and J shed 2 bases, with 17 bases lying between them. This CDR3 region has 14 residues. Germline V lookup: CDR1 MRHNA, CDR2 SNTAGT.

This chain uses TRBV7-3 with TRBJ2-7, with D possibly being TRBD1 (6 bases). In germline, CDR1 is SGHTA, CDR2 FQGTGA. Trimming took 4 bases from V and 3 from J, leaving 13 bases between them. CDR3 size: 14 residues. The CDR3 DNA is TGTGCCAGCAGCTCAGGGGCGCGAGGCTACGAGCAGTACTTC. This encodes CASSSGARGYEQYF.

This clonotype was picked up many times. The rearrangement links TRBV2 to TRBJ2-1; 8 positions agree with TRBD2. J lost 0 bases, V lost 6 bases, and 10 bases had no gene match. Germline loops: CDR1 SNHLY, CDR2 FYNNEI. The CDR3 extends over 17 amino acids. The CDR3 reads CASSRTLAGSSYNEQFF. The CDR3, as DNA: TGTGCCAGCAGCAGAACGTTAGCGGGAAGCTCCTACAATGAGCAGTTCTTC.

Ten or more counts support this clonotype. V usage is TRBV2 and J usage is TRBJ2-1, with a tentative D call TRBD2 (5 bases). Germline assignment: CDR1 SNHLY and CDR2 FYNNEI. Trimming stripped 6 bases from V and 3 bases from J, with 18 bases between. The length of the CDR3 is 16 residues. CDR3 coding DNA: TGTGCCAGCAGGGATCTCCTAGCCACCCTCTACAATGAGCAGTTCTTC. It translates to CASRDLLATLYNEQFF.